This T cell receptor (beta chain) stems from a study of blood T cell repertoires in COVID-19 (dated by TCRdb to 2018 to 2020). With regard to the full study: Collaborator samples came from the United States, Italy and Spain and covered acute and convalescent phases of COVID-19. The prospective study material was composed of cDNA or gDNA derived from T cells, B-cell-depleted T cells, or PBMCs. The dataset comprised deeply sampled blood TCRbeta repertoires from subjects exposed to, actively infected with, or recovered from COVID-19. The repertoires were made available in a free public database intended to serve as a resource for research on the immune response to SARS-CoV-2. Samples came from the ongoing ImmuneRACE study (first 160 participants) plus 1,254 subjects from 6 global collaborators. A de-identified subject ID, COVID-19 status, age in years and sex were almost always included in the sample metadata. Where HLA class I and class II types were available, the types were taken from metadata supplied by the sample provider, not from assay-based typing.

Study-wide conclusions, independent of this receptor: Clinical and demographic metadata were provided uncurated, with the amount varying by source and participant.

Points on this clone: Its antigen remains unidentified. No much larger clone exists at a distance of one base, and base qualities are not known.

The collaborating institutions used their own protocols to collect whole blood in K2EDTA tubes. For TCRbeta analysis, collaborators shipped samples as frozen whole blood, isolated PBMCs, or DNA extracted from either of those sample types. The germline V and J ends show losses of 6 bases and 9 bases respectively, and no gene match explains 8 bases of the junction. CDR1 and CDR2 were assigned from the germline V gene as MDHEN and SYDVKM. The CDR3 spans 14 residues, from the cysteine through the phenylalanine. CDR3 DNA is the only sequence kept; it has 42 bases, read in frame from the first base. TCRbeta CDR3 regions were amplified from genomic DNA using the immunoSEQ Assay, a bias-controlled multiplex PCR. As for the original processing: The number of nucleated cells in each sample was estimated from the amplification of reference gene primers within the assay. Sequence reads were collapsed and filtered to measure the absolute abundance of every unique TCRbeta CDR3 rearrangement. For each sample, productive Simpson clonality was calculated as the square root of Simpson's diversity index across productive rearrangements. TCRdb stores this immuneACCESS table with in-frame sequences only. Part of the clones is absent; in the studies checked, under half of the shortfall reflects unresolved V genes, and no reason is known for the rest. V, J and clone size are those of that table, while D and trimming were read from the DNA. For this sample the table gives some 380,000 clones, of which 70% to 85% were detected only once. About 1% of the sample is held by the ten biggest clonotypes.

Sequencing was carried out using peripheral blood. The source of this sequence is a human donor with acute or convalescent COVID-19. The donor label of this sample is uncertain. The chain was built from TRBV28 and TRBJ1-1; TRBD1 aligns with 12 central bases. The CDR3: CASSPAGTGGKAFF. The sequenced DNA: TGTGCCAGCAGCCCCGCCGGGACAGGGGGCAAAGCTTTCTTT. The CDR3, completed at both ends by the reference TRBV28 and TRBJ1-1 genes, gives the full variable domain DVKVTQSSRYLVKRTGEKVFLECVQDMDHENMFWYRQDPGLGLRLIYFSYDVKMKEKGDIPEGYSVSREKKERFSLILESASTNQTSMYLCASSPAGTGGKAFFGQGTRLTVV.